This T cell receptor beta chain is from a study of regulatory T cells in long-lasting Graves disease. Findings of the study overall: Shared public clonotypes totalled 2,500 to 3,500 in persistent patients, compared with over 800 in new patients.

Time point here: newly diagnosed GD, antithyroid drugs for less than 3 months. The TCR library was made from RNA extracted from PBMCs. Arm-PCR with iRepertoire HTBI primers amplified the CDR3 regions for these TCR beta libraries. From the multiplex PCR reads, TCRdb called clonotypes with MiXCR, one entry per CDR3 protein. The sample lists 400,000 to 650,000 distinct CDR3 sequences, about 16% occurring once. The ends were cut back, 5 bases at V and 2 bases at J, with 9 bases in the middle. The CDR3 runs 13 residues. Germline V gene lookup returns CDR1 MDHEN and CDR2 SYDVKM. This clonotype has a count of ten or more. Its antigen is unidentified. The sample also formed part of further work on T cells in Graves' hyperthyroidism and ophthalmopathy. This second study notes: An absence of ophthalmopathy progression within 18 months meant stable Graves' hyperthyroidism.

The receptor was isolated from a woman aged 35-65 years with Graves disease. Sequences were derived from peripheral blood mononuclear cells (PBMCs), sampled at new diagnosis, from a patient treated with antithyroid drugs. The rearrangement joins TRBV28 to TRBJ1-2, with a possible D match to TRBD1 (6 bases). The CDR3 DNA reads as TGTGCCAGCAGTCGAGGGACAAACTATGGCTACACCTTC. Its translation is CASSRGTNYGYTF.